This T cell receptor (beta chain) was obtained from a study of blood T cell repertoires in COVID-19. The overall study: The study drew acute and convalescent COVID-19 samples from the United States, Italy and Spain. The analysed material was cDNA or gDNA that came from T cells, B-cell-depleted T cells, or PBMCs.

The method was immunoSEQ multiplex PCR; TCRdb's version includes in-frame clones alone and lacks a portion of them. The sample comprises 70,000 to 75,000 clones, 75% to 95% of which are singletons, and about 5.1% rests with the top ten. This CDR3 contains 15 residues. The germline V gene encodes CDR1 MNHEY and CDR2 SMNVEV (reference sequence). The germline V and J ends were trimmed by 6 bases and 8 bases, with 20 bases remaining between them. The TCR comes from a woman between 18 and 29 years old with acute or convalescent COVID-19. The V call is TRBV27, the J call TRBJ2-1; D is unclear. The sample comprised peripheral blood. The CDR3 region has the DNA TGTGCCAGCAGCCCGACACGAGTCAGGTTTTATGAGCAGTTCTTC. Translation: CASSPTRVRFYEQFF.